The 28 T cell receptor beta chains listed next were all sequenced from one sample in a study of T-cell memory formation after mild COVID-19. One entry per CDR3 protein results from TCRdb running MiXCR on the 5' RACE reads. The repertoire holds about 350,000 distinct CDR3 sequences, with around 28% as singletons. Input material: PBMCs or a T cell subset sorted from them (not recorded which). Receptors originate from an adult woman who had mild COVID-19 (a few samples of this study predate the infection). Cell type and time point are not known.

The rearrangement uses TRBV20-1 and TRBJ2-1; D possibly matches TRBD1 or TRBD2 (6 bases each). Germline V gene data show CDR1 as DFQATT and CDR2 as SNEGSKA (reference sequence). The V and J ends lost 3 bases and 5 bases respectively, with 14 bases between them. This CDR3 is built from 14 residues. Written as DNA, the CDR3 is TGCAGTGCTAGTCTACGGGGGCAAGACAATGAGCAGTTCTTC. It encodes CSASLRGQDNEQFF.

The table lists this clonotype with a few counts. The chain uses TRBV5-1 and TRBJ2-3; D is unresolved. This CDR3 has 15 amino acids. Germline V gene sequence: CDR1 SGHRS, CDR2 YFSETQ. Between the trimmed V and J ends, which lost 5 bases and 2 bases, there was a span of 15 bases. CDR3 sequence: CASRNARWDTDTQYF. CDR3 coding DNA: TGCGCCAGCAGGAACGCCCGGTGGGACACAGATACGCAGTATTTT.

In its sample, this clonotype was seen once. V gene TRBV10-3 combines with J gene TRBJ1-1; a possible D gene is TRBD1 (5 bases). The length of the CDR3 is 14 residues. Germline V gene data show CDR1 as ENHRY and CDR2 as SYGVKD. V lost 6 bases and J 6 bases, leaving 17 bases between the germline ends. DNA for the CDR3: TGTGCCATCAGGAGACTAGACCAGGGAGCTGAAGCTTTCTTT. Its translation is CAIRRLDQGAEAFF.

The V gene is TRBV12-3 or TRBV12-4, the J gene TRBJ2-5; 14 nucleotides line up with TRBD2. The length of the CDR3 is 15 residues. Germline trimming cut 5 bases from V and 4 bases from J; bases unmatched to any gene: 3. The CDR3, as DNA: TGTGCCAGCAGTGGGACTAGCGGGAGAGGAGAGACCCAGTACTTC. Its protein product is CASSGTSGRGETQYF.

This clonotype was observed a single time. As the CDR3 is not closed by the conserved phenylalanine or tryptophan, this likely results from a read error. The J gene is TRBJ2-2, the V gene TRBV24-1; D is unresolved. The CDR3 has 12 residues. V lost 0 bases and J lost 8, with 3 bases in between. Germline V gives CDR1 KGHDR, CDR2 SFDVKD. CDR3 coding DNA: TGTGCCACCAGTGATTTGCCTGGGGAGCTGTTTATT. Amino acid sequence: CATSDLPGELFI.

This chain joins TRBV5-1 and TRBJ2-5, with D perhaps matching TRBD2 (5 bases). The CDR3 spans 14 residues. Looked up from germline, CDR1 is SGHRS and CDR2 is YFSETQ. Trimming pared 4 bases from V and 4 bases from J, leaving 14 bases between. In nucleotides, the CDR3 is TGCGCCAGCAGCATACAACCGGAGGCAGAGACCCAGTACTTC. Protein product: CASSIQPEAETQYF.

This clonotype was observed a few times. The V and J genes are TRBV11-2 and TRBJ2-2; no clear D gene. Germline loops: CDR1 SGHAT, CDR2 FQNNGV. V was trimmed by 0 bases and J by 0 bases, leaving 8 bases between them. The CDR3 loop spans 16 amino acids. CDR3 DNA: TGTGCCAGCAGCTTAGACCCGGCGACGAACACCGGGGAGCTGTTTTTT. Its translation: CASSLDPATNTGELFF.

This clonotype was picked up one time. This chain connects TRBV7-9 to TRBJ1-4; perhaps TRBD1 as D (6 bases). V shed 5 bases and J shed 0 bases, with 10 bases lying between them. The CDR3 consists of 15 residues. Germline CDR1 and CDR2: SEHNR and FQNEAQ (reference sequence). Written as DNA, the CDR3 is TGTGCCAGCAGCACCGGGACAACAACTAATGAAAAACTGTTTTTT. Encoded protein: CASSTGTTTNEKLFF.

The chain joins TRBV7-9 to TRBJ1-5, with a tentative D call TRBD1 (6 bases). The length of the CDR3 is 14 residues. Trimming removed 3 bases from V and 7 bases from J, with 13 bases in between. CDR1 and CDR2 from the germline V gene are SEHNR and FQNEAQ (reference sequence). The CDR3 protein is CASSFGQQGQPQHF. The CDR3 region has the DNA TGTGCCAGCAGCTTCGGACAGCAGGGACAGCCCCAGCATTTT.

The CDR3 loop is CASTRGASSEQYF. Written as DNA, the CDR3 is TGTGCCAGCACCCGAGGGGCCAGCAGCGAGCAGTACTTC. The V gene is TRBV5-4, the J gene TRBJ2-7, with D perhaps TRBD1 or TRBD2 (5 bases each). Germline-derived CDR1 and CDR2 are SGHNT and YYREEE (reference sequence). The CDR3 consists of 13 residues. Trimming cost V 6 bases and J 6 bases, with 16 bases left between them.

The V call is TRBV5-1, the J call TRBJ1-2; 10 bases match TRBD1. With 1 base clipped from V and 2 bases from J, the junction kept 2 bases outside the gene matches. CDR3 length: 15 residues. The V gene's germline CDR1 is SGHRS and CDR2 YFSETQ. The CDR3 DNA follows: TGCGCCAGCAGCTTGACGGGACAGGGGAACTATGGCTACACCTTC. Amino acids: CASSLTGQGNYGYTF.

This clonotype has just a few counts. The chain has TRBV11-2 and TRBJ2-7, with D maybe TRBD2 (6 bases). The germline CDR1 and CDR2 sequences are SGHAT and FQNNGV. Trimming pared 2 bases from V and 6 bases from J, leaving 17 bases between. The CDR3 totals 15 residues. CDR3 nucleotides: TGTGCCAGCAGCTTATATGCGGGGCCCCGTCCCGAGCAGTACTTC. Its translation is CASSLYAGPRPEQYF.

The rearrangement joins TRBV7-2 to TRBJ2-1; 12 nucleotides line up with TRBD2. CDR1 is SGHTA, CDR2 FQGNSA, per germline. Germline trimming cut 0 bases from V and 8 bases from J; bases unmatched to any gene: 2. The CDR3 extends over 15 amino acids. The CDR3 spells CASSLATSGRDEQFF. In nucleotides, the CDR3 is TGTGCCAGCAGCTTAGCGACTAGCGGGAGAGATGAGCAGTTCTTC.

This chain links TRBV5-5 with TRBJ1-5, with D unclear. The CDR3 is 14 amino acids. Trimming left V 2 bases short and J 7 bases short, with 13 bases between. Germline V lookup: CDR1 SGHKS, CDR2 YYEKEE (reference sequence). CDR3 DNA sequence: TGTGCCAGCAGCTTAGACGGCAGCGGGCAGCCCCAGCATTTT. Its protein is CASSLDGSGQPQHF.

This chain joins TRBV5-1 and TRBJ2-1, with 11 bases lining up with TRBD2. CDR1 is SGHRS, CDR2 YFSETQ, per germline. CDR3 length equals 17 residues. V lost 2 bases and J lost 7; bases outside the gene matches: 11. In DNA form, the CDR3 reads TGCGCCAGCAGCTTTTCTCAGACTAGCGGGGCACAGAATGAGCAGTTCTTC. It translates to CASSFSQTSGAQNEQFF.

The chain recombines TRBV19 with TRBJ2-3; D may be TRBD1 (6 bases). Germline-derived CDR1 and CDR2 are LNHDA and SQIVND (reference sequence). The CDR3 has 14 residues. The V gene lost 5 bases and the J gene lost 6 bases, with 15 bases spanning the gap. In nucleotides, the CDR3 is TGTGCCAGTAGTGTTACAGGGTTGAGGGATACGCAGTATTTT. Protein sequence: CASSVTGLRDTQYF.

The CDR3 protein is CASSFTPELATQETQYF. The DNA for the CDR3 is TGTGCCAGCAGTTTCACCCCCGAACTAGCGACCCAAGAGACCCAGTACTTC. The chain joins TRBV27 to TRBJ2-5, with 7 positions matching TRBD2. Germline loops: CDR1 MNHEY, CDR2 SMNVEV (reference sequence). CDR3 length equals 17 residues. The V segment lost 3 bases and the J segment 1 base; nucleotides outside the gene matches: 11.

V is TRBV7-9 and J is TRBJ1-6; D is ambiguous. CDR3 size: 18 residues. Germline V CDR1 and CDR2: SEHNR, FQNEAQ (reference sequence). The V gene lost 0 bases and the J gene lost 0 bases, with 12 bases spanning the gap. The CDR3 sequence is CASSLARSAVSYNSPLHF. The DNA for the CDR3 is TGTGCCAGCAGCTTAGCGCGCTCGGCCGTCTCCTATAATTCACCCCTCCACTTT.

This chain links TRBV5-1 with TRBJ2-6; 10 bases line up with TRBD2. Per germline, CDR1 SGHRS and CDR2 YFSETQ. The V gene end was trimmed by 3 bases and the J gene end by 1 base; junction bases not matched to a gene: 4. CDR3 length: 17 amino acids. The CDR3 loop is CASSWGGLASGANVLTF. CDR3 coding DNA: TGCGCCAGCAGCTGGGGGGGACTAGCGTCTGGGGCCAACGTCCTGACTTTC.

CDR3 DNA: TGTGCCAGCTCAAAAGGTAGCGGGAGTGGCTACGAGCAGTACTTC. This codes for CASSKGSGSGYEQYF. V gene TRBV18 combines with J gene TRBJ2-7; 9 bases agree with TRBD2. The CDR3 is 15 residues long. Per the germline V gene, CDR1 is KGHSH and CDR2 is LQKENI. Trimming cost V 5 bases and J 3 bases; bases outside gene matches: 8.

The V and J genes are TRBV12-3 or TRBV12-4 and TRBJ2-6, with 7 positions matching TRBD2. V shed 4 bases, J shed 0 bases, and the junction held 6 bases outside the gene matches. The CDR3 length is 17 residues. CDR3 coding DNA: TGTGCCAGCAGTTACCGGCCGGGGGGCTCTGGGGCCAACGTCCTGACTTTC. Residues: CASSYRPGGSGANVLTF.

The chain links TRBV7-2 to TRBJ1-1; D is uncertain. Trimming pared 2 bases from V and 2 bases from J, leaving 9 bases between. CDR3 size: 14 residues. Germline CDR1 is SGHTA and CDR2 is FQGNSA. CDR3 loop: CASSLLFSNTEAFF. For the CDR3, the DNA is TGTGCCAGCAGCTTACTTTTCAGTAACACTGAAGCTTTCTTT. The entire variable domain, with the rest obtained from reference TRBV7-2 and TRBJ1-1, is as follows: GAGVSQSPSNKVTEKGKDVELRCDPISGHTALYWYRQSLGQGLEFLIYFQGNSAPDKSGLPSDRFSAERTGGSVSTLTIQRTQQEDSAVYLCASSLLFSNTEAFFGQGTRLTVV.

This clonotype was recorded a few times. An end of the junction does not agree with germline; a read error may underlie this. CDR3 loop: CASSYGSSAYGQYF. CDR3 DNA sequence: TGTGCCAGCAGTTACGGCTCGTCAGCCTACGGGCAGTACTTC. This rearrangement joins TRBV6-2 or TRBV6-3 to TRBJ2-7; the D is unclear. Per the germline V gene, CDR1 is MNHEY and CDR2 is SVGEGT. This CDR3 has 14 amino acids.

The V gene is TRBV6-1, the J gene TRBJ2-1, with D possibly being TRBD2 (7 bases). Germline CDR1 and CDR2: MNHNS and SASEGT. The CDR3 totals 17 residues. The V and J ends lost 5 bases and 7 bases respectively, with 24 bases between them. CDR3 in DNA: TGTGCCAGCAGTCTGAGGGGGGGCGGGGTTTCTAAGAATGAGCAGTTCTTC. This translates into CASSLRGGGVSKNEQFF.

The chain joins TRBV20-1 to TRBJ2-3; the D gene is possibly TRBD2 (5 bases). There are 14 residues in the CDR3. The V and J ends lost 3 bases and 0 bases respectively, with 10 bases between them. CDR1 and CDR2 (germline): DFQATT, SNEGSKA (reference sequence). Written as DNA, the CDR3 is TGCAGTGCTAGGCGGGCCACTAGCACAGATACGCAGTATTTT. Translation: CSARRATSTDTQYF.

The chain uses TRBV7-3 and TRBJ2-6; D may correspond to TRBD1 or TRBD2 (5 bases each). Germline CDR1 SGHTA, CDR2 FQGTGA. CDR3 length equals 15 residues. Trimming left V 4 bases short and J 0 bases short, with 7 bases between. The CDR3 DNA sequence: TGTGCCAGCAGCTCGGGACCCTCTGGGGCCAACGTCCTGACTTTC. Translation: CASSSGPSGANVLTF.

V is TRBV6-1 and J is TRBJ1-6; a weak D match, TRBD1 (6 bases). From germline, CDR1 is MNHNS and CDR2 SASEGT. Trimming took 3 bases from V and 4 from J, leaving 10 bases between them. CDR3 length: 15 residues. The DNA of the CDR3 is TGTGCCAGCAGTGACCAGGGGACTTATAATTCACCCCTCCACTTT. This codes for CASSDQGTYNSPLHF.

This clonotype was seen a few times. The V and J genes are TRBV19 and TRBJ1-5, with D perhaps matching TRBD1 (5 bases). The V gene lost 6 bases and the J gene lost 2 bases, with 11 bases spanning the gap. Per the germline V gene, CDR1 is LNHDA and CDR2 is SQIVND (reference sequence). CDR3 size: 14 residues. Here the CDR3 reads CASSSGNRNQPQHF. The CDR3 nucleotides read TGTGCCAGTAGCTCAGGGAACCGCAATCAGCCCCAGCATTTT.